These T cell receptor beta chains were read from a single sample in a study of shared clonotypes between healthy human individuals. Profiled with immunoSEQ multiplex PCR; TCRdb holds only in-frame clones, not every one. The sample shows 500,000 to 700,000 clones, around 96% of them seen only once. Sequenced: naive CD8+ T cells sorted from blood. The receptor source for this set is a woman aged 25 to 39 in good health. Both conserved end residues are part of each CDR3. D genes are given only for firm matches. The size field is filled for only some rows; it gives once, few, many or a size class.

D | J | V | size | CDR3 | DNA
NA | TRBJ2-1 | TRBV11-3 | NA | CASSLGTARDEQFF | TGTGCCAGCAGCTTAGGGACAGCGCGGGATGAGCAGTTCTTC
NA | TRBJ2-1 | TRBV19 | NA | CASTPRESYNEQFF | TGTGCCAGTACCCCACGGGAGTCCTACAATGAGCAGTTCTTC
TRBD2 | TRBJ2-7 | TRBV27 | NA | CASSPGGAGREQYF | TGTGCCAGCAGTCCGGGGGGGGCGGGGCGGGAGCAGTACTTC
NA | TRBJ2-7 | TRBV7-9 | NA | CASSDLYEQYF | TGTGCCAGCAGCGACCTTTACGAGCAGTACTTC
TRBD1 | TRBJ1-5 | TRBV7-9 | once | CASSPQGAGPQPQHF | TGTGCCAGCAGCCCCCAGGGGGCGGGGCCCCAGCCCCAGCATTTT
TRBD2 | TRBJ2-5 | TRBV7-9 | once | CASSSTAGRGPETQYF | TGTGCCAGCAGCTCTACCGCGGGGAGGGGTCCAGAGACCCAGTACTTC
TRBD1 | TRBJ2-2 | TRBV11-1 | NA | CASSPTGGAAGELFF | TGTGCCAGCAGCCCAACAGGGGGCGCGGCCGGGGAGCTGTTTTTT
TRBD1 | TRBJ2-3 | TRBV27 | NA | CASTTGGPSTDTQYF | TGTGCCAGCACTACAGGGGGACCTAGCACAGATACGCAGTATTTT
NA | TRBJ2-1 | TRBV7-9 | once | CASSLGGLDNEQFF | TGTGCCAGCAGCTTAGGGGGGCTCGACAATGAGCAGTTCTTC
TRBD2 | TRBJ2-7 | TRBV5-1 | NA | CASSGGLAAEQYF | TGCGCCAGCAGCGGGGGACTAGCAGCCGAGCAGTACTTC
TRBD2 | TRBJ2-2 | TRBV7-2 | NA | CASMSSGRAHTGELFF | TGTGCCAGCATGAGTAGCGGGAGGGCGCACACCGGGGAGCTGTTTTTT
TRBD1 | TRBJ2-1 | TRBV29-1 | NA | CSIPDRGGYNEQFF | TGCAGCATCCCGGACAGGGGGGGTTACAATGAGCAGTTCTTC
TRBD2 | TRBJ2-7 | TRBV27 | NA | CASSLRGGSVYEQYF | TGTGCCAGCAGTTTGAGGGGCGGGAGTGTGTACGAGCAGTACTTC
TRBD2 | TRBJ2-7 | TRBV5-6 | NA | CASSLGRGRAEQYF | TGTGCCAGCAGCTTGGGGCGCGGGAGGGCTGAGCAGTACTTC
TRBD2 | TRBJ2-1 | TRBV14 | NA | CASSQLAGGGNEQFF | TGTGCCAGCAGCCAACTAGCGGGAGGGGGAAATGAGCAGTTCTTC
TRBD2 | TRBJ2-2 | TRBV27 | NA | CASPGTNAAGELFF | TGTGCCAGCCCCGGGACTAATGCCGCCGGGGAGCTGTTTTTT